Shown below are 10 T cell receptor beta chains from a single sample sequenced in a study of T cell responses to AZD1222 COVID-19 vaccine. Measured with immunoSEQ multiplex PCR; TCRdb has only the in-frame clones, and not every one. The sample has some 150,000 clones; 85% are singletons. The sample here was peripheral blood, taken 28 days after the second dose of the MenACWY control vaccine. These receptors all stem from an adult who received the MenACWY meningococcal vaccine as a control.

The chain joins TRBV9 to TRBJ1-6; no clear D. V was pared by 0 bases and J by 8 bases, with 6 bases between. The germline V gene has CDR1 SGDLS and CDR2 YYNGEE. The CDR3 runs 13 residues. In nucleotides, the CDR3 is TGTGCCAGCAGCGTAGCTTCCGATTCACCCCTCCACTTT. Amino acids: CASSVASDSPLHF.

V and J are TRBV7-8 and TRBJ2-1, with TRBD2 matching over 10 bases. The CDR3 loop spans 16 amino acids. The germline V gene encodes CDR1 SGHVS and CDR2 FQNEAQ. J gave up 7 bases and V 1 base, and 7 bases lay outside the gene matches. CDR3 bases: TGTGCCAGCAGCTTAGAGCCTAGCGGGAGCGGAAATGAGCAGTTCTTC. Amino acids: CASSLEPSGSGNEQFF. Full variable domain (remainder filled in from reference TRBV7-8 and TRBJ2-1): GAGVSQSPRYKVAKRGQDVALRCDPISGHVSLFWYQQALGQGPEFLTYFQNEAQLDKSGLPSDRFFAERPEGSVSTLKIQRTQQEDSAVYLCASSLEPSGSGNEQFFGPGTRLTVL.

The chain combines TRBV4-2 with TRBJ2-5; D may match TRBD1 or TRBD2 (6 bases each). V dropped 8 bases and J dropped 2 bases, with 24 bases sitting between them. The CDR3 loop spans 17 amino acids. Germline V gives CDR1 LGHNA, CDR2 YNFKEQ. The CDR3 is CASDLTRGPGGQETQYF. The CDR3 region has the DNA TGTGCCAGCGATTTGACCCGGGGGCCCGGGGGACAAGAGACCCAGTACTTC.

Worth noting for this clone: Germline is not matched at one junction end, which may reflect a read error. The chain carries TRBV6-4 and TRBJ1-2; D perhaps matches TRBD1 (5 bases). This CDR3 contains 13 residues. Germline CDR1 and CDR2: MRHNA and SNTAGT. The CDR3 is CASSEWQGTSLFF. CDR3 sequence (DNA): TGTGCCAGCAGTGAATGGCAGGGTACTTCCCTCTTCTTC.

This rearrangement joins TRBV15 to TRBJ1-1; perhaps TRBD1 as D (5 bases). Deletions cut 2 bases from V and 4 bases from J, with 8 bases between. The V gene's germline CDR1 is LNHNV and CDR2 YYDKDF (reference sequence). The CDR3 covers 13 residues. The CDR3 nucleotides are TGTGCCACCAGCAGATCGACAGCCACTGAAGCTTTCTTT. It codes for CATSRSTATEAFF.

The J gene is TRBJ2-3, the V gene TRBV4-2, with TRBD2 matching over 7 bases. The CDR3 loop spans 18 amino acids. Germline V gene data show CDR1 as LGHNA and CDR2 as YNFKEQ. J was trimmed by 0 bases and V by 3 bases; bases with no gene match: 12. The CDR3 region is CASSHEPALATSTDTQYF. CDR3 in DNA: TGTGCCAGCAGCCACGAGCCAGCACTAGCGACAAGCACAGATACGCAGTATTTT.

This chain joins TRBV3-1 (or the pseudogene TRBV3-2) and TRBJ2-1; 11 bases fit TRBD2. Germline V gene lookup returns CDR1 LGHDT and CDR2 YNNKEL (reference sequence). The CDR3 is 15 amino acids. Trimming removed 3 bases from V and 10 bases from J; junction bases left unmatched: 8. The CDR3 DNA reads as TGTGCCAGCAGCCAGACTAGCGGGGCGGTCGGGGAGCAGTTCTTC. Its translation is CASSQTSGAVGEQFF.

The gene calls are TRBV6-2 or TRBV6-3 and TRBJ2-1; 12 nucleotides line up with TRBD2. The V gene end was trimmed by 6 bases and the J gene end by 9 bases; junction bases not matched to a gene: 9. Per the germline V gene, CDR1 is MNHEY and CDR2 is SVGEGT. This CDR3 spans 15 amino acids. CDR3: CASSRLAGEISEQFF. CDR3 coding DNA: TGTGCCAGCAGCCGACTAGCGGGAGAGATTAGTGAGCAGTTCTTC.

V usage is TRBV19 and J usage is TRBJ2-1; 12 bases match TRBD1. The V gene's germline CDR1 is LNHDA and CDR2 SQIVND (reference sequence). The CDR3 has 16 residues. J gave up 5 bases and V 4 bases, and 6 bases lay outside the gene matches. The CDR3 sequence: CASSSLRDRGHNEQFF. The CDR3 DNA follows: TGTGCCAGTAGTAGCCTCCGGGACAGGGGGCACAATGAGCAGTTCTTC.

This clone has more than one count but fewer than ten. The chain joins TRBV5-3 to TRBJ2-1, with D unresolved. TRBV5-3 is labeled an ORF, and its function is uncertain. The CDR3 consists of 14 residues. Trimming cost V 0 bases and J 7 bases, with 11 bases left between them. CDR3 sequence (DNA): TGTGCCAGAAGCTTGGTAAAGGGCTGGAATGAGCAGTTCTTC. Protein sequence: CARSLVKGWNEQFF.